Each of the 21 T cell receptor beta chains below was sequenced from the same sample in a study of OX40 agonist ivuxolimab in advanced cancers. Method: immunoSEQ multiplex PCR; TCRdb's copy keeps in-frame clones and lacks some. The sample contains 30,000 or so clones, 79% of which appear only once. The sequencing here drew on CD4+ or CD8+ T cells sorted from blood, taken in a trial of the OX40 agonist ivuxolimab. These receptors were taken from an adult with an advanced solid tumor such as melanoma, head and neck, liver or kidney cancer.

The CDR3 protein is CAIGKGQAYEQYF. CDR3 sequence (DNA): TGTGCCATCGGGAAGGGACAGGCCTACGAGCAGTACTTC. The rearrangement uses TRBV10-3 and TRBJ2-7; 8 bases agree with TRBD1. This CDR3 contains 13 residues. V shed 8 bases and J 2 bases; nucleotides not matched to a gene: 5. Germline CDR1 reads ENHRY; CDR2 reads SYGVKD.

This clone was counted only a few times. The V gene is TRBV30, the J gene TRBJ1-1; a possible D gene is TRBD1 (6 bases). Trimming cost V 4 bases and J 10 bases, with 16 bases left between them. Germline CDR1 is GTSNPN and CDR2 is SVGIG (reference sequence). This CDR3 has 12 amino acids. This chain's CDR3 is CAWTREGGRAFF. The CDR3 nucleotides are TGTGCCTGGACCCGAGAGGGGGGACGAGCTTTCTTT.

This chain joins TRBV14 and TRBJ2-3; 9 bases match TRBD2. The CDR3 extends over 14 amino acids. Germline V gene lookup returns CDR1 SGHDN and CDR2 FVKESK. Trimming cost V 7 bases and J 3 bases; bases outside gene matches: 5. The DNA for the CDR3 is TGTGCCAGCACCCGAGGACTAGCGACAGATACGCAGTATTTT. This translates into CASTRGLATDTQYF.

This rearrangement joins TRBV7-9 to TRBJ2-7; 8 bases match TRBD1. In germline, CDR1 is SEHNR, CDR2 FQNEAQ (reference sequence). Trimming at V came to 5 bases and at J to 4 bases, leaving 4 bases not matched to a gene. This CDR3 comprises 13 residues. The CDR3 loop reads CASSRDRLYEQYF. The DNA of the CDR3 is TGTGCCAGCAGCAGGGACAGGTTGTACGAGCAGTACTTC.

The chain joins TRBV5-6 to TRBJ1-2, with D tentatively TRBD1 (5 bases). The CDR3 length is 16 residues. Deletions cut 4 bases from V and 3 bases from J, with 19 bases between. CDR1 is SGHDT, CDR2 YYEEEE, per germline. CDR3 in DNA: TGTGCCAGCAGCCTCTACCCGCGGGACCGAGACTATGGCTACACCTTC. Translating gives CASSLYPRDRDYGYTF.

V usage is TRBV11-3 and J usage is TRBJ2-7; 9 positions match TRBD1. Germline trimming cut 9 bases from V and 7 bases from J; bases unmatched to any gene: 10. The CDR3 consists of 13 residues. Germline V lookup: CDR1 SGHNT, CDR2 YENEEA. The CDR3 DNA sequence: TGTGCCAGATCCCAACAGGGGGCGCGGGAGCAGTACTTC. Amino acid sequence: CARSQQGAREQYF.

The chain couples TRBV28 to TRBJ1-6; D unclear. Trimming stripped 4 bases from V and 7 bases from J, with 2 bases between. Germline CDR1 MDHEN, CDR2 SYDVKM. The CDR3 extends over 11 amino acids. The CDR3 reads CASSSNSPLHF. The CDR3 nucleotides read TGTGCCAGCAGTTCCAATTCACCCCTCCACTTT.

The rearrangement links TRBV7-3 to TRBJ1-6; 8 positions match TRBD1. The V gene end was trimmed by 3 bases and the J gene end by 7 bases; junction bases not matched to a gene: 5. Germline CDR1 SGHTA, CDR2 FQGTGA. This CDR3 has 15 amino acids. CDR3 DNA sequence: TGTGCCAGCAGCTTCGACAGGGGTTACAATTCACCCCTCCACTTT. This codes for CASSFDRGYNSPLHF.

The genes are TRBV5-8 and TRBJ2-5, with TRBD2 matching over 9 bases. V shed 2 bases and J 3 bases; nucleotides not matched to a gene: 2. Germline assignment: CDR1 SGHTS and CDR2 YDEGEE. The CDR3 spans 14 residues. The CDR3 protein is CASSFAGGKETQYF. As DNA, the CDR3 is TGTGCCAGCAGCTTTGCGGGGGGGAAAGAGACCCAGTACTTC.

This chain joins TRBV14 and TRBJ1-4; a weak D match, TRBD1 (5 bases). CDR1 SGHDN and CDR2 FVKESK come from the germline V gene. The length of the CDR3 is 12 residues. V was shortened by 4 bases and J by 10 bases, with 10 bases between the two germline ends. This CDR3 reads CASSLYGGKLFF. The CDR3 DNA follows: TGTGCCAGCAGCCTCTATGGGGGAAAACTGTTTTTT.

The chain has TRBV6-5 and TRBJ2-3; D gene uncertain. Germline-derived CDR1 and CDR2 are MNHEY and SVGAGI. V dropped 0 bases and J dropped 0 bases, with 10 bases sitting between them. The CDR3 is 16 residues long. The CDR3 loop reads CASSYSLRSSTDTQYF. The CDR3 DNA reads TGTGCCAGCAGTTACTCCCTCCGGTCTAGCACAGATACGCAGTATTTT.

The J gene is TRBJ1-1, the V gene TRBV5-1; TRBD1 agrees at 8 bases. This CDR3 region has 13 residues. Looked up from germline, CDR1 is SGHRS and CDR2 is YFSETQ. V lost 4 bases, J lost 3 bases, and 2 bases stayed unmatched. The CDR3 nucleotides are TGCGCCAGCAGCGCACAGGGGGACACTGAAGCTTTCTTT. This sequence encodes CASSAQGDTEAFF. Complete variable domain (other parts from reference TRBV5-1 and TRBJ1-1): KAGVTQTPRYLIKTRGQQVTLSCSPISGHRSVSWYQQTPGQGLQFLFEYFSETQRNKGNFPGRFSGRQFSNSRSEMNVSTLELGDSALYLCASSAQGDTEAFFGQGTRLTVV.

This chain links TRBV19 with TRBJ2-6; D ambiguous. The germline CDR1 and CDR2 sequences are LNHDA and SQIVND (reference sequence). V was pared by 4 bases and J by 1 base, with 11 bases between. This CDR3 region has 16 residues. CDR3 region: CASSRVSTSGANVLTF. The CDR3, as DNA: TGTGCCAGTAGTAGGGTTTCAACGTCTGGGGCCAACGTCCTGACTTTC.

There are a few counts of this clone. The genes are TRBV19 and TRBJ1-2; TRBD1 agrees at 11 bases. Per germline, CDR1 LNHDA and CDR2 SQIVND (reference sequence). This CDR3 is 17 amino acids long. Trimming took 9 bases from V and 2 from J; bases not matched to a gene: 14. The CDR3 sequence is CASRLLPRTGGNYGYTF. The CDR3 region has the DNA TGTGCCAGCAGACTGCTCCCCAGGACAGGGGGCAACTATGGCTACACCTTC.

The chain carries TRBV5-6 and TRBJ1-2; 8 nucleotides agree with TRBD1. CDR1 is SGHDT and CDR2 is YYEEEE in the germline V gene. The CDR3 is 15 residues long. The V segment lost 5 bases and the J segment 4 bases; nucleotides outside the gene matches: 10. CDR3 sequence (DNA): TGTGCCAGCAGAGTTACAGGGGGTCCAGGCTATGGCTACACCTTC. Amino acids: CASRVTGGPGYGYTF.

J is TRBJ2-3 and V is TRBV4-2, with TRBD2 matching 14 bases. The CDR3 is 18 amino acids. From germline, CDR1 is LGHNA and CDR2 YNFKEQ. Germline trimming cut 5 bases from V and 4 bases from J; bases unmatched to any gene: 11. CDR3 in DNA: TGTGCCAGCAGCGCTCGACTAGCGGGGGGGAGGTTGCCAGATACGCAGTATTTT. Translating it yields CASSARLAGGRLPDTQYF.

The CDR3 coding sequence is TGCGCCAGCAGCTTGGATTTAGGGAGCGACGAGCAGTACTTC. Translation: CASSLDLGSDEQYF. The chain joins TRBV5-1 to TRBJ2-7, with D possibly being TRBD2 (5 bases). This CDR3 has 14 amino acids. Trimming removed 0 bases at V and 5 bases at J, with 12 bases between. Looked up from germline, CDR1 is SGHRS and CDR2 is YFSETQ.

This chain joins TRBV6-1 and TRBJ1-1, with a weak D call TRBD1 (5 bases). Trimming took 7 bases from V and 2 from J, leaving 14 bases between them. In germline, CDR1 is MNHNS, CDR2 SASEGT. The CDR3 is 14 amino acids. The CDR3 is CASTRPDSNTEAFF. As DNA, the CDR3 is TGTGCCAGCACCCGACCTGACAGTAACACTGAAGCTTTCTTT.

The CDR3 sequence is CASSPLATGERNEQFF. The CDR3, as DNA: TGTGCCAGCAGTCCGTTAGCGACCGGAGAGCGGAATGAGCAGTTCTTC. V is TRBV27 and J is TRBJ2-1, with D maybe TRBD2 (5 bases). The V end lost 5 bases, the J end lost 7 bases, and 21 bases lay between the germline ends. The CDR3 has 16 residues. Looked up from germline, CDR1 is MNHEY and CDR2 is SMNVEV (reference sequence).

This clone was observed a single time. J is TRBJ2-3 and V is TRBV5-1; D is undetermined. CDR3 length equals 14 residues. V shed 0 bases and J shed 1 base, with 6 bases lying between them. Germline V gene sequence: CDR1 SGHRS, CDR2 YFSETQ. The CDR3 DNA is TGCGCCAGCAGCTTGGGTTTGCGCACAGATACGCAGTATTTT. It translates to CASSLGLRTDTQYF.

The chain has TRBV5-1 and TRBJ2-5, with 7 nucleotides matching TRBD2. Germline-derived CDR1 and CDR2 are SGHRS and YFSETQ. This CDR3 is 15 amino acids long. V was clipped by 2 bases and J by 1 base; unmatched bases: 5. The CDR3, as DNA: TGCGCCAGCAGCTTAACTAGCGCCGGCCAAGAGACCCAGTACTTC. It translates to CASSLTSAGQETQYF.